These 16 T cell receptor beta chains came from one sample sequenced in a study of T-cell memory formation after mild COVID-19. TCRdb analysed the 5' RACE reads with MiXCR anew, one entry per CDR3 protein. The repertoire has hundreds of thousands of distinct CDR3 sequences, around a sixth of them found once; the top ten carry 20% to 25%. The sample taken for sequencing was PBMCs or a T cell subset sorted from them (not recorded which). All receptors come from a man aged 18 to 35 who had mild COVID-19 (a few samples of this study predate the infection). Cell type and time point are not known.

The table lists this clonotype with a few counts. CDR3 sequence reads: CASGGPLNTEAFF. The CDR3 DNA is TGTGCCAGCGGAGGGCCTCTGAACACTGAAGCTTTCTTT. V is TRBV27 and J is TRBJ1-1; D unclear. V lost 8 bases to trimming and J lost 0 bases, with 10 bases between them. The CDR3 has 13 residues. In germline, CDR1 is MNHEY, CDR2 SMNVEV (reference sequence).

The rearrangement joins TRBV6-6 to TRBJ1-5; D call uncertain. The CDR3 sequence is 16 residues long. Deletions cut 0 bases from V and 14 bases from J, with 23 bases between. From germline, CDR1 is MNHNY and CDR2 SVGAGI (reference sequence). The chain's CDR3 is CASSYSRSEISVREHF. The CDR3 region has the DNA TGTGCCAGCAGTTACTCGCGGTCCGAAATCAGTGTTCGTGAGCATTTT.

The rearrangement uses TRBV28 and TRBJ1-6; the match to TRBD1 covers 8 bases. The CDR3 runs to 14 residues. The germline CDR1 and CDR2 sequences are MDHEN and SYDVKM. Trimming cost V 6 bases and J 7 bases; bases outside gene matches: 5. The CDR3 region is CASRTGVRNSPLHF. In nucleotides, the CDR3 is TGTGCCAGCAGGACAGGGGTAAGAAATTCACCCCTCCACTTT.

The rearrangement links TRBV7-3 to TRBJ2-3; 10 nucleotides line up with TRBD2. The germline V gene encodes CDR1 SGHTA and CDR2 FQGTGA. J lost 3 bases, V lost 5 bases, and 5 bases had no gene match. The CDR3 runs to 15 residues. The DNA for the CDR3 is TGTGCCAGCAGCGCAACTAGCGGGGCTACAGATACGCAGTATTTT. Amino acid sequence: CASSATSGATDTQYF.

This clonotype was detected only a few times. The chain uses TRBV12-3 or TRBV12-4 and TRBJ1-5; D is unresolved. Trimming cost V 8 bases and J 5 bases, with 7 bases left between them. This CDR3 has 11 amino acids. The CDR3 sequence is CASLPDQPQHF. CDR3 sequence (DNA): TGTGCCAGCCTCCCTGATCAGCCCCAGCATTTT.

This clonotype showed up just a few times. The gene calls are TRBV4-3 and TRBJ2-2; D tentatively reads TRBD1 or TRBD2 (7 bases each). This CDR3 has 16 residues. The germline CDR1 and CDR2 sequences are LGHNA and YSLEER. The V end lost 3 bases, the J end lost 7 bases, and 18 bases lay between the germline ends. This chain's CDR3 is CASSHYLQGEGGELFF. As DNA, the CDR3 is TGCGCCAGCAGCCATTACCTCCAGGGGGAGGGCGGGGAGCTGTTTTTT.

This clonotype turned up a few times. CDR3 loop: CSARDKAQANTGELFF. CDR3 DNA sequence: TGCAGTGCTAGAGATAAGGCGCAGGCGAACACCGGGGAGCTGTTTTTT. V usage is TRBV20-1 and J usage is TRBJ2-2; no clear D. Per the germline V gene, CDR1 is DFQATT and CDR2 is SNEGSKA (reference sequence). V was pared by 0 bases and J by 0 bases, with 11 bases between. The CDR3 consists of 16 residues.

The chain links TRBV9 to TRBJ1-3, with D possibly being TRBD1 (6 bases). The germline V and J ends were trimmed by 3 bases and 0 bases, with 10 bases remaining between them. CDR1 SGDLS and CDR2 YYNGEE come from the germline V gene. This CDR3 is 15 amino acids long. The CDR3 reads CASSGGQSSGNTIYF. CDR3 coding DNA: TGTGCCAGCAGCGGGGGACAAAGCTCTGGAAACACCATATATTTT.

CDR3 protein: CASSDRVEAFF. CDR3 bases: TGTGCCAGCAGTGACAGGGTTGAAGCTTTCTTT. This rearrangement joins TRBV6-6 to TRBJ1-1, with 7 bases that match TRBD1. The CDR3 length is 11 residues. Germline loops: CDR1 MNHNY, CDR2 SVGAGI (reference sequence). Trimming removed 5 bases from V and 7 bases from J; junction bases left unmatched: 1.

This sequence joins TRBV12-3 or TRBV12-4 and TRBJ1-1, with D unclear. Between the trimmed V and J ends, which lost 10 bases and 5 bases, there was a span of 23 bases. The CDR3 runs to 15 residues. CDR3 in DNA: TGTGCCACCCTCCCCCGGGTGGGAAGAGAAACTGAAGCTTTCTTT. Its translation: CATLPRVGRETEAFF.

The CDR3 DNA follows: TGCAGTGCTAGTCTGCGGGGGGGCCGTGATACGCAGTATTTT. This sequence encodes CSASLRGGRDTQYF. The chain couples TRBV20-1 to TRBJ2-3, with TRBD2 matching over 9 bases. CDR1 is DFQATT, CDR2 SNEGSKA, per germline (reference sequence). The CDR3 has 14 residues. V lost 3 bases to trimming and J lost 6 bases; unmatched junction nucleotides: 7.

This clonotype appeared once. The chain is built from TRBV3-1 and TRBJ2-3; D is uncertain. Germline assignment: CDR1 LGHDT and CDR2 YNNKEL (reference sequence). Trimming stripped 7 bases from V and 4 bases from J, with 15 bases between. This CDR3 is built from 14 residues. As DNA, the CDR3 is TGTGCCAGCACCCTGGGAAAGGTGGCAGATACGCAGTATTTT. It yields the protein CASTLGKVADTQYF.

This rearrangement joins TRBV28 to TRBJ1-1; D call uncertain. Per the germline V gene, CDR1 is MDHEN and CDR2 is SYDVKM. Trimming shortened V by 4 bases and J by 7 bases, and 10 bases separated the two germline ends. The CDR3 has 12 amino acids. CDR3 loop: CASSSGILEAFF. CDR3 nucleotides: TGTGCCAGCAGTTCCGGGATTCTTGAAGCTTTCTTT.

There are a few counts of this clonotype. This chain joins TRBV7-2 and TRBJ2-3, with 8 bases matching TRBD2. The V gene end was trimmed by 5 bases and the J gene end by 1 base; junction bases not matched to a gene: 8. In germline, CDR1 is SGHTA, CDR2 FQGNSA. The CDR3 runs 16 residues. CDR3 residues: CASSLEPAGGTDTQYF. CDR3 DNA sequence: TGTGCCAGCAGCCTGGAACCAGCGGGGGGCACAGATACGCAGTATTTT.

This clonotype appeared a few times. This chain joins TRBV7-2 and TRBJ1-3; the D is unclear. Germline V CDR1 and CDR2: SGHTA, FQGNSA. The V gene lost 5 bases and the J gene lost 4 bases, with 6 bases spanning the gap. CDR3 length equals 12 residues. The CDR3 nucleotides are TGTGCCAGCAGCGCATTCGGAAACACCATATATTTT. Protein: CASSAFGNTIYF. Full variable domain (missing parts from reference TRBV7-2 and TRBJ1-3): GAGVSQSPSNKVTEKGKDVELRCDPISGHTALYWYRQSLGQGLEFLIYFQGNSAPDKSGLPSDRFSAERTGGSVSTLTIQRTQQEDSAVYLCASSAFGNTIYFGEGSWLTVV.

This sequence joins TRBV5-1 and TRBJ2-7; the D is unclear. The V end was cut by 5 bases, the J end by 4 bases, with 10 bases between. CDR3 length equals 12 residues. CDR1 and CDR2 (germline): SGHRS, YFSETQ. Written as DNA, the CDR3 is TGCGCCAGCAGGGAGTTGCGGTACGAGCAGTACGTC. This sequence encodes CASRELRYEQYV.